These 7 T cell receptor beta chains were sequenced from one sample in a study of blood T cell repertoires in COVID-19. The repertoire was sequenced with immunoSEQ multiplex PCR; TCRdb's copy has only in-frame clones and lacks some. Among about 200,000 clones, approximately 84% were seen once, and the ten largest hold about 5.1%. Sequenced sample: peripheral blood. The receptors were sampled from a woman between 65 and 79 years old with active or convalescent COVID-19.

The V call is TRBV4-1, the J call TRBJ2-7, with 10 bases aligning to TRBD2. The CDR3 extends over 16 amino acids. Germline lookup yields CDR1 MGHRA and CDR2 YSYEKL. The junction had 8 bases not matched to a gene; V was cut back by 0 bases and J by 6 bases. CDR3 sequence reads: CASSQDQGLAGAEQYF. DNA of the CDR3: TGCGCCAGCAGCCAAGATCAAGGGCTAGCGGGAGCCGAGCAGTACTTC.

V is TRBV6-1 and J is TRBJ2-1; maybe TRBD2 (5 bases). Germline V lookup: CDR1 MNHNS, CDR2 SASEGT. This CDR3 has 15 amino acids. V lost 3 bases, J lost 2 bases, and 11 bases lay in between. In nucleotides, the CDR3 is TGTGCCAGCAGTGATATCGGGAAGCCCTACAATGAGCAGTTCTTC. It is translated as CASSDIGKPYNEQFF.

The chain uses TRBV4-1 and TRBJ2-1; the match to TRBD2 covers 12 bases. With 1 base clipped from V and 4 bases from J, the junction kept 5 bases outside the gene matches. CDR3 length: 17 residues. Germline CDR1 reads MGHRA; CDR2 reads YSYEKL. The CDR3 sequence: CASSQVLAGGPYNEQFF. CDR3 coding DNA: TGCGCCAGCAGCCAAGTGCTAGCGGGAGGGCCTTACAATGAGCAGTTCTTC.

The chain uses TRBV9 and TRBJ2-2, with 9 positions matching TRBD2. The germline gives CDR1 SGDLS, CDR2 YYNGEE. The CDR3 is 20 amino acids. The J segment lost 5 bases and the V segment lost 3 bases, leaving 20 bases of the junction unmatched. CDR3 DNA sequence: TGTGCCAGCAGCGGACGACTAAGCGGGAGGTCCCCCTTTATGACCGGGGAGCTGTTTTTT. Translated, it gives CASSGRLSGRSPFMTGELFF.

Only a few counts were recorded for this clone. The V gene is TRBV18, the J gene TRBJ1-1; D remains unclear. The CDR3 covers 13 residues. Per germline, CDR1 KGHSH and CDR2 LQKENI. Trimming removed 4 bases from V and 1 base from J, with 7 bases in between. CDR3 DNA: TGTGCCAGCTCACTCATAGAGAACACTGAAGCTTTCTTT. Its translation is CASSLIENTEAFF.

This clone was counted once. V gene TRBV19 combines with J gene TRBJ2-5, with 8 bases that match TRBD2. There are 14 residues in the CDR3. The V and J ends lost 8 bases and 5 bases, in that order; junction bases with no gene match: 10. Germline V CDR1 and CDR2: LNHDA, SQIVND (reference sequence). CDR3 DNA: TGTGCCAGTGGCACCGGGACTAGAGGCGAGACCCAGTACTTC. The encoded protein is CASGTGTRGETQYF.

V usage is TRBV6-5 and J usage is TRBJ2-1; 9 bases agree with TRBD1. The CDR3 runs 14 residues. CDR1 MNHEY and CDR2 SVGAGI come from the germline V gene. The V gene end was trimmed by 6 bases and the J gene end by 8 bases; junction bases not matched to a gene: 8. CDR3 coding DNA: TGTGCCAGCAGCTCGGGACAGGGTGTCGATGAGCAGTTCTTC. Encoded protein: CASSSGQGVDEQFF.